The 20 T cell receptor beta chains presented below share a single source sample, sequenced in a study of tissue T cells after allogeneic stem cell transplantation. Regarding time point: mouse harvest day 7 after allogeneic transplant. Each mouse received 10^7 T-cell-depleted marrow cells plus 10^6 splenic CD5+ T cells by tail vein. TCRdb's table, derived via immunoSEQ multiplex PCR, lists solely in-frame clones and lacks some. The data hold 8,000 or so clones, with roughly 45% observed a single time. Sequencing was performed on skin. These receptors were taken from a female BALB/c mouse given C57BL/6 T cells with graft-versus-host disease after an allogeneic hematopoietic cell transplant.

This clone was counted only a few times. Gene names and germline match the mouse. The read ends 1 residue before the CDR3 terminus; that terminus is restored from the germline J gene. This chain joins TRBV23 and TRBJ2-3; no check of the table's D call, TRBD2, against the DNA was made. Germline CDR1 KGHTA, CDR2 FQNQQP. The CDR3 has 13 residues. The CDR3 region is CSSSQSGAETLYF. The sequenced CDR3 bases are TGCTCCAGCAGTCAATCTGGTGCAGAAACGCTGTAT. Based on the CDR3 plus reference TRBV23 and TRBJ2-3, the full variable domain is DAAVTQKPRYLIKMKGQEAEMKCIPEKGHTAVFWYQQKQSKELKFLIYFQNQQPLDQIDMVKERFSAVCPSSSLCSLGIRTCEAEDSALYLCSSSQSGAETLYFGSGTRLTVL.

This clone appeared a few times. The genes are named according to mouse. The read halts 1 residue ahead of the CDR3 end, with the missing end drawn from the germline J gene. The chain combines TRBV19 with TRBJ1-6, with D perhaps matching TRBD1 (6 bases). TRBJ1-6 is noted as an ORF with a role that remains uncertain. V was trimmed by 2 bases and J by 10 bases, leaving 16 bases between them. Germline-derived CDR1 and CDR2 are FNHDT and SITEND (reference sequence). The CDR3 sequence is 15 residues long. The part of the CDR3 DNA that was read is TGTGCCAGCAGTATCGGCAGGGGACGAGGGTCGCCCCTCTAC. Its protein product is CASSIGRGRGSPLY. The full CDR3 is CASSIGRGRGSPLYF.

A few counts support this clone. Germline and genes here are mouse. The read ends 1 residue before the CDR3 terminus; that terminus is restored from the germline J gene. This chain uses TRBV26 with TRBJ2-7, with unresolved D. CDR1 is KGHPV and CDR2 is FQNQEV in the germline V gene (reference sequence). This CDR3 comprises 13 residues. V was shortened by 0 bases and J by 5 bases, with 8 bases between the two germline ends. CDR3 in amino acids: CASSLSYQNEQYF. CDR3 DNA, as far as it was read: TGTGCCAGCAGTCTGTCATACCAGAATGAACAGTAC.

Notes on this clone: Gene names are mouse gene names. The CDR3 is cut off 1 residue early in the read; its end comes from the germline J gene. V and J are TRBV26 and TRBJ2-5, with 7 bases aligning to TRBD1. The length of the CDR3 is 14 residues. Per the germline V gene, CDR1 is KGHPV and CDR2 is FQNQEV (reference sequence). V was clipped by 6 bases and J by 2 bases; unmatched bases: 5. CDR3 region: CASSRGQLQDTQYF. The part of the CDR3 DNA that was read is TGTGCCAGCAGCCGGGGACAGCTCCAAGACACCCAGTAC.

This clone appeared a few times. The germline and genes are mouse ones. From the germline J gene comes the end of the CDR3, since the read stops 1 residue before it. This chain uses TRBV3 with TRBJ2-5; 7 bases are shared with TRBD1. Looked up from germline, CDR1 is SNHLY and CDR2 is FYNGKV (reference sequence). CDR3 size: 13 residues. J lost 6 bases, V lost 4 bases, and 4 bases had no gene match. The covered CDR3 bases are TGTGCCAGCAGCTCCACAGGGGATGACACCCAGTAC. Translated, it gives CASSSTGDDTQY. The full-length CDR3 reads as CASSSTGDDTQYF. The entire variable domain, with the rest obtained from reference TRBV3 and TRBJ2-5, is as follows: GPKVLQIPSHQIIDMGQMVTLNCDPVSNHLYFYWYKQILGQQMEFLVNFYNGKVMEKSKLFKDQFSVERPDGSYFTLKIQPTALEDSAVYFCASSSTGDDTQYFGPGTRLLVL.

With respect to this clone: Gene names follow the mouse nomenclature. The CDR3 end falls 1 residue outside the read, so it is completed with the germline J gene. The rearrangement joins TRBV12-1 to TRBJ1-2; D is possibly TRBD1 (6 bases). Germline lookup yields CDR1 SGHSN and CDR2 HYEKVE. Trimming left V 2 bases short and J 0 bases short, with 9 bases between. The CDR3 spans 14 residues. CDR3 DNA (partial): TGTGCCAGCTCTCGTCAGGGGACAAACTCCGACTACACC. Translation: CASSRQGTNSDYT. The whole CDR3 sequence reads CASSRQGTNSDYTF.

About this clone itself: The listed genes are named as in mouse. The read ends 1 residue before the CDR3 terminus; that terminus is restored from the germline J gene. This chain uses TRBV26 with TRBJ1-3, with unresolved D. The CDR3 has 14 residues. V was trimmed by 2 bases and J by 0 bases, leaving 5 bases between them. Looked up from germline, CDR1 is KGHPV and CDR2 is FQNQEV (reference sequence). The CDR3 protein is CASSLRDSGNTLYF. Incomplete CDR3 DNA: TGTGCCAGCAGTCTGAGGGATTCTGGAAATACGCTCTAT.

In regard to this clone: Gene labels here are mouse ones. The read halts 1 residue ahead of the CDR3 end, with the missing end drawn from the germline J gene. The chain recombines TRBV12-1 with TRBJ2-3, with 12 bases identical to TRBD2. The V gene's germline CDR1 is SGHSN and CDR2 HYEKVE. This CDR3 region has 15 residues. Trimming took 2 bases from V and 2 from J; bases not matched to a gene: 1. CDR3 residues: CASSRDWGDAETLYF. Partial CDR3 DNA: TGTGCCAGCTCTCGGGACTGGGGGGATGCAGAAACGCTGTAT. The complete variable domain, with remaining parts taken from reference TRBV12-1 and TRBJ2-3, reads DSGVVQSPRHIIKEKGGRSVLTCIPISGHSNVVWYQQTLGKELKFLIQHYEKVERDKGFLPSRFSVQQFDDYHSEMNMSALELEDSAMYFCASSRDWGDAETLYFGSGTRLTVL.

Remarks on this clone: Genes and germline are mouse. The read stops 1 residue short of the end of the CDR3; the missing end is completed from the germline J gene. The chain joins TRBV14 to TRBJ1-6, with D perhaps TRBD1 (6 bases). TRBJ1-6 is sorted into the ORF group, with uncertain function. The CDR3 loop spans 15 amino acids. Germline-derived CDR1 and CDR2 are SGHDT and FRDEAV. The ends were cut back, 2 bases at V and 7 bases at J, with 13 bases in the middle. The DNA read from the CDR3 is TGTGCCAGCAGTTTTGCACAGGGAAGGAATTCGCCCCTCTAC. Its translation is CASSFAQGRNSPLY. The complete CDR3 protein is CASSFAQGRNSPLYF.

About this clone: Here the gene names and germline are mouse. The read halts 1 residue ahead of the CDR3 end, with the missing end drawn from the germline J gene. This rearrangement joins TRBV26 to TRBJ1-2; 9 nucleotides line up with TRBD1. This CDR3 contains 14 residues. Germline CDR1 is KGHPV and CDR2 is FQNQEV (reference sequence). V gave up 2 bases and J gave up 4 bases; unmatched junction bases: 2. The CDR3 is CASSLGDRASDYTF. The part of the CDR3 DNA that was read is TGTGCCAGCAGTCTGGGGGACAGGGCCTCCGACTACACC.

In its sample, this clone is medium-sized. Any gene name here is a mouse gene name. The read ends 1 residue shy of where the CDR3 ends; the end is completed using the germline J gene. The chain joins TRBV26 to TRBJ1-2; unclear D gene. V dropped 5 bases and J dropped 0 bases, with 4 bases sitting between them. Germline values: CDR1 KGHPV, CDR2 FQNQEV (reference sequence). This CDR3 has 12 residues. The part of the CDR3 DNA that was read is TGTGCCAGCAGTAAAGCAAACTCCGACTACACC. As protein: CASSKANSDYT. The whole CDR3 protein reads CASSKANSDYTF. The complete variable domain, with remaining parts taken from reference TRBV26 and TRBJ1-2, reads NSKVIQTPRYLVKGQGQKAKMRCIPEKGHPVVFWYQQNKNNEFKFLINFQNQEVLQQIDMTEKRFSAECPSNSPCSLEIQSSEAGDSALYLCASSKANSDYTFGSGTRLLVI.

This clone was detected a few times. Gene labels here are mouse ones. Sequencing ends 1 residue short of the CDR3 end; the germline J gene provides the rest. The chain is built from TRBV26 and TRBJ2-4, with TRBD2 identical over 13 bases. The CDR3 has 15 amino acids. Germline V gene data show CDR1 as KGHPV and CDR2 as FQNQEV (reference sequence). V lost 5 bases, J lost 2 bases, and 1 base stayed unmatched. CDR3 loop: CASSGLGGHQNTLYF. The covered CDR3 bases are TGTGCCAGCAGTGGACTGGGGGGGCATCAAAACACCTTGTAC.

Details on this clone: Germline and genes: mouse. The read ends 1 residue before the CDR3 terminus; that terminus is restored from the germline J gene. The chain employs TRBV13-3 and TRBJ2-1, with D unclear. Germline CDR1 reads NNHDY; CDR2 reads SYVADS. The length of the CDR3 is 13 residues. Trimming cost V 4 bases and J 1 base, with 6 bases left between them. Incomplete CDR3 DNA: TGTGCCAGCAGTCCCAGGAACTATGCTGAGCAGTTC. Amino acid sequence: CASSPRNYAEQF. The entire CDR3 protein reads CASSPRNYAEQFF.

This clone was observed a few times. Any gene name here is a mouse gene name. The CDR3 is cut off 1 residue early in the read; its end comes from the germline J gene. This chain connects TRBV13-2 to TRBJ1-2; TRBD1 matches 7 bases. The CDR3 loop spans 14 amino acids. Germline V CDR1 and CDR2: NNHNN, SYGAGS (reference sequence). J was trimmed by 0 bases and V by 3 bases; bases with no gene match: 2. Incomplete CDR3 DNA: TGTGCCAGCGGTGTAGGGACAGCAAACTCCGACTACACC. Translation gives CASGVGTANSDYT. The CDR3 reads in full as CASGVGTANSDYTF.

In this sample, this clone turned up a few times. Mouse gene names apply. The read halts 1 residue ahead of the CDR3 end, with the missing end drawn from the germline J gene. The rearrangement links TRBV26 to TRBJ2-1; D gene uncertain. Trimming took off 2 bases at V and 3 bases at J, with 5 bases between the two ends. Germline CDR1 is KGHPV and CDR2 is FQNQEV (reference sequence). The CDR3 contains 13 residues. This CDR3 reads CASSLNTYAEQFF. Incomplete CDR3 DNA: TGTGCCAGCAGTCTGAACACCTATGCTGAGCAGTTC.

This clone was observed a few times. Mouse names are used for the genes. The read terminates 1 residue ahead of where the CDR3 ends, so the germline J gene completes it. This chain links TRBV12-2 with TRBJ2-7; D not certain. V dropped 1 base and J dropped 6 bases, with 6 bases sitting between them. From germline, CDR1 is SGHLS and CDR2 HYDKME. CDR3 length equals 11 residues. CDR3 DNA (partial): TGTGCCAGCTCTCTTGTGCGTGAACAGTAC. Protein: CASSLVREQY. The full CDR3 protein is CASSLVREQYF.

About this clone: Here the gene names and germline are mouse. The CDR3 end lies 1 residue beyond the end of the read and is filled in from the germline J gene. This rearrangement joins TRBV26 to TRBJ2-2, with D tentatively TRBD1 (6 bases). V was clipped by 5 bases and J by 6 bases, with 10 bases between them. The CDR3 has 13 residues. Germline CDR1 is KGHPV and CDR2 is FQNQEV (reference sequence). The CDR3 sequence is CASSGTGSGQLYF. The sequenced part of the CDR3 DNA is TGTGCCAGCAGTGGTACAGGGTCCGGGCAGCTCTAC. Together with reference TRBV26 and TRBJ2-2, the CDR3 gives the full variable domain: NSKVIQTPRYLVKGQGQKAKMRCIPEKGHPVVFWYQQNKNNEFKFLINFQNQEVLQQIDMTEKRFSAECPSNSPCSLEIQSSEAGDSALYLCASSGTGSGQLYFGEGSKLTVL.

This clone was observed a handful of times. Any gene name here is a mouse gene name. With the read ending 1 residue before the CDR3 end, the germline J gene is used to fill in that end. The rearrangement uses TRBV26 and TRBJ1-3; D not resolved. Trimming took off 4 bases at V and 0 bases at J, with 7 bases between the two ends. The germline CDR1 and CDR2 sequences are KGHPV and FQNQEV (reference sequence). The CDR3 consists of 14 residues. The sequenced part of the CDR3 DNA is TGTGCCAGCAGTCCCCTTCATTCTGGAAATACGCTCTAT. This encodes CASSPLHSGNTLY. The CDR3 as a whole reads CASSPLHSGNTLYF.

This clone has a handful of counts. Gene names and germline match the mouse. From the germline J gene comes the end of the CDR3, since the read stops 1 residue before it. The chain uses TRBV16 and TRBJ2-1; D uncertain. The germline V gene has CDR1 SGHSA and CDR2 FRNQAP. The CDR3 extends over 12 amino acids. The ends were cut back, 1 base at V and 9 bases at J, with 7 bases in the middle. The sequenced CDR3 bases are TGTGCAAGCAGCTTAGGGGCTCTTGAGCAGTTC. It yields the protein CASSLGALEQF. The complete CDR3 protein is CASSLGALEQFF.

As for this clone: The gene names here belong to mouse. Coverage ceases 1 residue before the CDR3 finishes, and the germline J gene fills in the end. The chain recombines TRBV26 with TRBJ1-1; no clear D gene. The V end was cut by 4 bases, the J end by 0 bases, with 6 bases between. Germline CDR1 and CDR2: KGHPV and FQNQEV (reference sequence). The CDR3 runs 13 residues. This chain's CDR3 is CASSPGSNTEVFF. The part of the CDR3 DNA that was read is TGTGCCAGCAGTCCGGGTTCAAACACAGAAGTCTTC.